What follows are 4 T cell receptor beta chains derived from one specimen sequenced in a study of T cells in Graves' hyperthyroidism and ophthalmopathy. Template material for amplifying TCR beta CDR3 regions consisted of RNA transcripts. Using the HTBI primer set, a first-round RT-PCR was run on the TCR CDR3. TCRdb recomputed calls from the multiplex PCR reads with MiXCR, one row per CDR3 protein. The data show about 290,000 distinct CDR3 sequences, about 14% seen once. Specimen: blood. These receptors were taken from a woman between 25 and 40 years old with Graves' hyperthyroidism that later progressed to Graves' ophthalmopathy.

This clonotype showed up many times. The chain couples TRBV7-2 to TRBJ2-7; 10 bases map to TRBD2. Trimming removed 4 bases from V and 0 bases from J; junction bases left unmatched: 6. Germline V gene lookup returns CDR1 SGHTA and CDR2 FQGNSA. CDR3 length: 16 residues. The CDR3 DNA reads as TGTGCCAGCAGCTCCCCAACTAGCGGGGTCTCCTACGAGCAGTACTTC. Amino acid sequence: CASSSPTSGVSYEQYF.

This clonotype was detected only a few times. The DNA for the CDR3 is TGTGCCAGCAGTTTCATCCCTCCCCCGGGGGAGCTGTTTTTT. Translation gives CASSFIPPPGELFF. V and J are TRBV28 and TRBJ2-2; no definite D call. This CDR3 region has 14 residues. V lost 3 bases and J lost 8, with 13 bases in between. In germline, CDR1 is MDHEN, CDR2 SYDVKM.

This clonotype came up a few times. The chain combines TRBV5-8 with TRBJ1-3, with no clear D. The CDR3 length is 16 residues. From germline, CDR1 is SGHTS and CDR2 YDEGEE. Trimming cost V 4 bases and J 0 bases, with 14 bases left between them. CDR3 nucleotides: TGTGCCAGCAGCCCTAGGCAGGCCCTCTCTGGAAACACCATATATTTT. It codes for CASSPRQALSGNTIYF.

In this sample, this clonotype turned up many times. V and J are TRBV5-1 and TRBJ2-6; TRBD1 might be the D (6 bases). The CDR3 totals 15 residues. CDR1 is SGHRS and CDR2 is YFSETQ in the germline V gene. Trimming shortened V by 7 bases and J by 2 bases, and 13 bases separated the two germline ends. The CDR3 bases are TGCGCCAGCGGGCCAGGGGTTGCTGGGGCCAACGTCCTGACTTTC. Protein sequence: CASGPGVAGANVLTF. The entire variable domain, with the rest obtained from reference TRBV5-1 and TRBJ2-6, is as follows: KAGVTQTPRYLIKTRGQQVTLSCSPISGHRSVSWYQQTPGQGLQFLFEYFSETQRNKGNFPGRFSGRQFSNSRSEMNVSTLELGDSALYLCASGPGVAGANVLTFGAGSRLTVL.